The T cell receptor (beta chain) under discussion was sequenced for a study of cytomegalovirus exposure and HLA in healthy donors. The assay was immunoSEQ multiplex PCR, and TCRdb's table has in-frame clones only and misses some. The data hold 55,000 to 80,000 clones, with roughly 95% observed a single time. This clone came up a few times. The TCR comes from a man in his late teens or twenties in good health and CMV-seronegative. The specimen was PBMCs.

The DNA for the CDR3 is TGTGCCAGCAGTGGGGGAAGGGGACTAGCAGAGTCCAAAAACATTCAGTACTTC. It specifies CASSGGRGLAESKNIQYF. The rearrangement joins TRBV2 to TRBJ2-4; the match to TRBD2 covers 9 bases. The CDR3 totals 18 residues. J was trimmed by 2 bases and V by 4 bases; bases with no gene match: 12. Germline CDR1 SNHLY, CDR2 FYNNEI.